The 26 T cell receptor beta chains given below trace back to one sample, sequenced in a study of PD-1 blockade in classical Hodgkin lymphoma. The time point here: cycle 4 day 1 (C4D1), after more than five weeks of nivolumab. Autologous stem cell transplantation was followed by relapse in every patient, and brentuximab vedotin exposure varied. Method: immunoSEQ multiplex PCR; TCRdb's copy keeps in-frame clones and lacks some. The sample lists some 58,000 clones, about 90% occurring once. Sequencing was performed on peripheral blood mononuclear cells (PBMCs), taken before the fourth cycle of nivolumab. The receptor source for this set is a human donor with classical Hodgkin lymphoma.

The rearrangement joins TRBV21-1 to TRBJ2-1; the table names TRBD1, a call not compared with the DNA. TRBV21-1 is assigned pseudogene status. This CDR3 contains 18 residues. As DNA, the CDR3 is TGTGCCAGCAGCAAAGCCCATGAAGGGGGAAGCTCCTACAATGAGCAGTTCTTC. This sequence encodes CASSKAHEGGSSYNEQFF.

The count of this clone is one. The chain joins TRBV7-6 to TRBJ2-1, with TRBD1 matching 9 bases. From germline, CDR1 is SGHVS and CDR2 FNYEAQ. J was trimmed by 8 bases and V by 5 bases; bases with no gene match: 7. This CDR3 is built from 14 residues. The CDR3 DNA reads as TGTGCCAGCAGCCCGGGACAGGGTAACCATGAGCAGTTCTTC. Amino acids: CASSPGQGNHEQFF. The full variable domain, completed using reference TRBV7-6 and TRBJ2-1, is GAGVSQSPRYKVTKRGQDVALRCDPISGHVSLYWYRQALGQGPEFLTYFNYEAQQDKSGLPNDRFSAERPEGSISTLTIQRTEQRDSAMYRCASSPGQGNHEQFFGPGTRLTVL.

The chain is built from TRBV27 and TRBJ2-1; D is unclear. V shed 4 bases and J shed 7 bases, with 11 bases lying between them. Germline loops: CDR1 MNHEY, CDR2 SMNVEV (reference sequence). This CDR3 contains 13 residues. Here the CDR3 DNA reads TGTGCCAGCAGTTACCACGACGGGAATGAGCAGTTCTTC. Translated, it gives CASSYHDGNEQFF.

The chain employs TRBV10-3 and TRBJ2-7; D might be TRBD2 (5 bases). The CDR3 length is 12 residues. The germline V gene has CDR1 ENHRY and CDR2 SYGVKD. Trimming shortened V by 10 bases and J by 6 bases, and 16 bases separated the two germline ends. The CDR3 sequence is CASADYGLEQYF. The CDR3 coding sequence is TGTGCCAGCGCCGACTATGGTCTCGAGCAGTACTTC.

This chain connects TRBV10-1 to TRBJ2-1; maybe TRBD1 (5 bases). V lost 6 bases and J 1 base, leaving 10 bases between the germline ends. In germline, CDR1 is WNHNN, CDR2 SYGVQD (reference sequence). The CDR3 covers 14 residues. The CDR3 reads CASRGPGSYNEQFF. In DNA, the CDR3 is TGCGCCAGCAGGGGGCCAGGGTCCTACAATGAGCAGTTCTTC.

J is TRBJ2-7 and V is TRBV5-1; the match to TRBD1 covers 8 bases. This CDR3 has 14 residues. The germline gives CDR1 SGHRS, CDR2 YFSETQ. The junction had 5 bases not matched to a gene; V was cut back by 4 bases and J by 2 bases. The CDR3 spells CASSLDREPYEQYF. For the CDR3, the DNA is TGCGCCAGCAGCCTGGACAGGGAACCCTACGAGCAGTACTTC.

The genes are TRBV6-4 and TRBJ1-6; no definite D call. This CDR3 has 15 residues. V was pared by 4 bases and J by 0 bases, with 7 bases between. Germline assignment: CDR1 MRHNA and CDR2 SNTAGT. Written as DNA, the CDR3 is TGTGCCAGCAGTGCACTTAGCTCCTATAATTCACCCCTCCACTTT. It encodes CASSALSSYNSPLHF.

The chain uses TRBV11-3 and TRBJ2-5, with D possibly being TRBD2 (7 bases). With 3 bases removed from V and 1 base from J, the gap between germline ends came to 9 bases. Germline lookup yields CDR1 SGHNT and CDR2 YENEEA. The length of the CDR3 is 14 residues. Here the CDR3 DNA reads TGTGCCAGCAGCTTGGGGGGGCGCCAAGAGACCCAGTACTTC. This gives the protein CASSLGGRQETQYF. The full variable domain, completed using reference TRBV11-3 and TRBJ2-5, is EAGVVQSPRYKIIEKKQPVAFWCNPISGHNTLYWYLQNLGQGPELLIRYENEEAVDDSQLPKDRFSAERLKGVDSTLKIQPAELGDSAVYLCASSLGGRQETQYFGPGTRLLVL.

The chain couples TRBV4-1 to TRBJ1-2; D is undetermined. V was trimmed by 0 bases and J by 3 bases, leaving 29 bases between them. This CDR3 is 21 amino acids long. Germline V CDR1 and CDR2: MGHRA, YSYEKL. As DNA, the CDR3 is TGCGCCAGCAGCCAAGAGTGGATCGCGATAGGAAGTAGAGGGAAGGACTATGGCTACACCTTC. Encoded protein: CASSQEWIAIGSRGKDYGYTF.

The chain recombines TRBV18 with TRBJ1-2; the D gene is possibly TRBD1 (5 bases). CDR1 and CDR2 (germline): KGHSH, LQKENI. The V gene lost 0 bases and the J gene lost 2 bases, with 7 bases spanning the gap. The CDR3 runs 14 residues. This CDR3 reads CASSPPAGNYGYTF. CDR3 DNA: TGTGCCAGCTCACCACCCGCAGGGAACTATGGCTACACCTTC. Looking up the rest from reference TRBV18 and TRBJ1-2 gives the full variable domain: NAGVMQNPRHLVRRRGQEARLRCSPMKGHSHVYWYRQLPEEGLKFMVYLQKENIIDESGMPKERFSAEFPKEGPSILRIQQVVRGDSAAYFCASSPPAGNYGYTFGSGTRLTVV.

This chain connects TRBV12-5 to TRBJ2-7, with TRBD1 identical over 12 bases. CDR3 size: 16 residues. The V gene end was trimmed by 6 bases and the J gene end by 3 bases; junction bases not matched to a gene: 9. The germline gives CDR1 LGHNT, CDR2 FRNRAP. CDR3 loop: CASGPPGQGAHYEQYF. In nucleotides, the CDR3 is TGTGCTAGTGGCCCTCCGGGACAGGGGGCCCACTACGAGCAGTACTTC.

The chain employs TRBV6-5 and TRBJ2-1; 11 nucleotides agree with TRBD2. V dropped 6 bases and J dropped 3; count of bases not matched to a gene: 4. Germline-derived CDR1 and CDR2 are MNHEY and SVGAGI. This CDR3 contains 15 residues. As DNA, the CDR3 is TGTGCCAGCAGCCGTCTAGCGGGGGGCTACAATGAGCAGTTCTTC. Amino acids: CASSRLAGGYNEQFF.

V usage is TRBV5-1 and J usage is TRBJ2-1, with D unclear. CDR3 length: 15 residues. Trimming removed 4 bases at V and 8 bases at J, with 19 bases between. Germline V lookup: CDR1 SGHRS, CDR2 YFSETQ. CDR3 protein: CASSQSRAVVDEQFF. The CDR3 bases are TGCGCCAGCAGCCAGTCCCGGGCCGTCGTCGATGAGCAGTTCTTC.

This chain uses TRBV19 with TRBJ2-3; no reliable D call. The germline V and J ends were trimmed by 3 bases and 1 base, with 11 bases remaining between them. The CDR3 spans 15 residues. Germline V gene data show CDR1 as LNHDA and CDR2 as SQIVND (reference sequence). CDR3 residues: CASSILGEGTDTQYF. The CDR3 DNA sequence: TGTGCCAGTAGTATTTTGGGCGAAGGCACAGATACGCAGTATTTT.

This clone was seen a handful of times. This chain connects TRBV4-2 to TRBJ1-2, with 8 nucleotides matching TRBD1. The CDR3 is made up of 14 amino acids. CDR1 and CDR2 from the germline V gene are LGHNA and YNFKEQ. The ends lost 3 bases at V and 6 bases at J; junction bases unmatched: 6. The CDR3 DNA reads TGTGCCAGCAGCCACGGATTGACAGGGGATGGCTACACCTTC. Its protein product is CASSHGLTGDGYTF.

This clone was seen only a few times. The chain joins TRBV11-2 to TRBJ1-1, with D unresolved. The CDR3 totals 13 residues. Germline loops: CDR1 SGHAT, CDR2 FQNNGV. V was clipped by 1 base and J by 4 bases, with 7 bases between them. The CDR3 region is CASSLAQGTEAFF. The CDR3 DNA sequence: TGTGCCAGCAGCTTAGCTCAAGGCACTGAAGCTTTCTTT.

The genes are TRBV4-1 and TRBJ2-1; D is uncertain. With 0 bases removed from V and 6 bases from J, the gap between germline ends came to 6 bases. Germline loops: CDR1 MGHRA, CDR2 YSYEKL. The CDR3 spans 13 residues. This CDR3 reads CASSQEGFNEQFF. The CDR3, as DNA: TGCGCCAGCAGCCAAGAGGGATTCAATGAGCAGTTCTTC.

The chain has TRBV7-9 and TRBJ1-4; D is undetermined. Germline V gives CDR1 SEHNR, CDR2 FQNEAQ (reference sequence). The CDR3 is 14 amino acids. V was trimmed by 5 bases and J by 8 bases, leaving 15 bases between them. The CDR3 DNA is TGTGCCAGCAGCCCCCGCAGTTGGGAAGAAAAACTGTTTTTT. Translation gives CASSPRSWEEKLFF.

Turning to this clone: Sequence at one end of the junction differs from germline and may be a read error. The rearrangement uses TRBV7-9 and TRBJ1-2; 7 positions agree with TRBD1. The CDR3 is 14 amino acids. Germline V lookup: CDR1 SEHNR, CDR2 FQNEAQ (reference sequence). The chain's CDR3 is CASMLDSTGTVLSF. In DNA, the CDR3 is TGTGCCAGCATGTTGGATTCTACCGGGACAGTCTTATCCTTC.

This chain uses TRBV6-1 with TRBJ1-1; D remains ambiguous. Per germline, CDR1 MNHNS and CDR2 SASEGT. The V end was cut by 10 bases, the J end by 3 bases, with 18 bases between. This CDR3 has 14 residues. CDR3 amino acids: CATSPGASYTEAFF. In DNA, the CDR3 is TGTGCCACCTCTCCCGGAGCCTCTTACACTGAAGCTTTCTTT.

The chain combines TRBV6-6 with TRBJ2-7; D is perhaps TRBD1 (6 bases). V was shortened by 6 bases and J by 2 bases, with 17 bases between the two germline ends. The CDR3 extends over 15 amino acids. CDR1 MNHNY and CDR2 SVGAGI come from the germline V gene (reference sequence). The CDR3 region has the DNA TGTGCCAGCAGGGGCACAGGGATCGGGCCCTACGAGCAGTACTTC. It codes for CASRGTGIGPYEQYF.

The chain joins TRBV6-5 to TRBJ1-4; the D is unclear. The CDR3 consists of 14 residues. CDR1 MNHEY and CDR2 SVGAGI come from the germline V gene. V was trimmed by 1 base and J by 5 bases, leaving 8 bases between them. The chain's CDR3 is CASSYLRSNEKLFF. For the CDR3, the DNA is TGTGCCAGCAGTTACTTACGGAGCAATGAAAAACTGTTTTTT.

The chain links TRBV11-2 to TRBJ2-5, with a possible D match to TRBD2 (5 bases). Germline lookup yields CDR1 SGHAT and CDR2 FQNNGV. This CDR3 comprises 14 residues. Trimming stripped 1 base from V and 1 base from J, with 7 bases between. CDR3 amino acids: CASSLAGSQETQYF. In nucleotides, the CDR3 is TGTGCCAGCAGCTTAGCGGGGTCCCAAGAGACCCAGTACTTC.

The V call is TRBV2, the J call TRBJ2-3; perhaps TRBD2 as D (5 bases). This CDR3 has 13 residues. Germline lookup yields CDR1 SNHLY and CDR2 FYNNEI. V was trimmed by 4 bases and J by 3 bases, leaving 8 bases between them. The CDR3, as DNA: TGTGCCAGCAGTGGACGAGGGACAGATACGCAGTATTTT. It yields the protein CASSGRGTDTQYF. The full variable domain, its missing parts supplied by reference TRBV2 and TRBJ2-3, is EPEVTQTPSHQVTQMGQEVILRCVPISNHLYFYWYRQILGQKVEFLVSFYNNEISEKSEIFDDQFSVERPDGSNFTLKIRSTKLEDSAMYFCASSGRGTDTQYFGPGTRLTVL.

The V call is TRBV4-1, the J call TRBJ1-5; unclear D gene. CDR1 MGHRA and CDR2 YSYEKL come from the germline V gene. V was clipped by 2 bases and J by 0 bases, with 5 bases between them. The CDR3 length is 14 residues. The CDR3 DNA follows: TGCGCCAGCAGCCAACTTAATAGCAATCAGCCCCAGCATTTT. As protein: CASSQLNSNQPQHF.

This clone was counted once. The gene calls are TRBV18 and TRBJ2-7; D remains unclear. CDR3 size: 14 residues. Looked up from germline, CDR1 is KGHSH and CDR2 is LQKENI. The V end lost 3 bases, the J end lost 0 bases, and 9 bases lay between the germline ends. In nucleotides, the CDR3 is TGTGCCAGCTCACCGCGGATGGACTCCTACGAGCAGTACTTC. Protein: CASSPRMDSYEQYF.